One T cell receptor (beta chain) is described in this entry. The data are from a study of blood T cell repertoires in COVID-19. On the study more broadly: Acute and convalescent COVID-19 samples came from the United States, Italy and Spain. PBMCs, B-cell-depleted T cells, or T cells were the source of the cDNA or gDNA that made up the material.

In the 2 weeks before study entry, exposed participants met a COVID-19 case, which was PCR-confirmed or clinician-diagnosed. TCRdb's table, derived via immunoSEQ multiplex PCR, lists solely in-frame clones and lacks some. The sample yields about 250,000 clones, approximately 83% seen once. Sequenced input: PBMCs or T cells enriched from blood (not recorded which). The source is a woman between 40 and 55 years old who had been exposed to COVID-19.

The CDR3 sequence: CASSLNWQGAAESPLHF. In nucleotides, the CDR3 is TGCGCCAGCAGCTTGAATTGGCAGGGGGCTGCGGAATCACCCCTCCACTTT. V usage is TRBV5-1 and J usage is TRBJ1-6, with TRBD1 matching over 8 bases. This CDR3 spans 17 amino acids. CDR1 is SGHRS, CDR2 YFSETQ, per germline. Losses at the gene ends were 1 base for V and 10 bases for J; bases not matched to a gene: 13.